One and the same sample provided the 17 T cell receptor beta chains below, sequenced in a study of blood T cell repertoires in COVID-19. Profiling relied on immunoSEQ multiplex PCR, and the TCRdb table lists in-frame clones only, not all of them. The sample holds roughly 440,000 clones, approximately 88% seen once. The sample was peripheral blood. The source of these receptors is a woman aged 45-60 years with COVID-19, enrolled during active disease.

In this sample, this clone turned up once. The V and J genes are TRBV10-2 and TRBJ2-3; D may be TRBD1 (5 bases). The V gene lost 8 bases and the J gene lost 10 bases, with 10 bases spanning the gap. CDR1 is WSHSY and CDR2 is SAAADI in the germline V gene. CDR3 length: 10 residues. CDR3 region: CASGQGSQYF. Here the CDR3 DNA reads TGCGCCAGCGGCCAGGGCTCGCAGTATTTT.

The rearrangement joins TRBV7-9 to TRBJ1-1, with D tentatively TRBD1 (5 bases). Germline V lookup: CDR1 SEHNR, CDR2 FQNEAQ (reference sequence). This CDR3 comprises 15 residues. V was clipped by 0 bases and J by 11 bases, with 19 bases between them. DNA for the CDR3: TGTGCCAGCAGCTTAGCGGACGGGGGAGGGATGAGGGCTTTCTTT. Translation gives CASSLADGGGMRAFF. The entire variable domain, with the rest obtained from reference TRBV7-9 and TRBJ1-1, is as follows: DTGVSQNPRHKITKRGQNVTFRCDPISEHNRLYWYRQTLGQGPEFLTYFQNEAQLEKSRLLSDRFSAERPKGSFSTLEIQRTEQGDSAMYLCASSLADGGGMRAFFGQGTRLTVV.

A remark on this clone: This specimen includes other DNA sequences encoding the same CDR3. This rearrangement joins TRBV12-3 or TRBV12-4 to TRBJ2-3, with a weak D call TRBD1 (6 bases). The V gene lost 5 bases and the J gene lost 2 bases, with 8 bases spanning the gap. This CDR3 comprises 13 residues. Here the CDR3 reads CASSRGSTDTQYF. The CDR3 nucleotides read TGTGCCAGCAGTAGGGGGTCCACAGATACGCAGTATTTT.

The V gene is TRBV27, the J gene TRBJ1-1; no reliable D call. V lost 6 bases to trimming and J lost 1 base, with 15 bases between them. CDR1 and CDR2 (germline): MNHEY, SMNVEV (reference sequence). CDR3 length: 15 amino acids. The CDR3 sequence is CASSRLRGSNTEAFF. CDR3 sequence (DNA): TGTGCCAGCAGCCGCTTGCGAGGGTCGAACACTGAAGCTTTCTTT.

The chain is built from TRBV29-1 and TRBJ2-7; 8 nucleotides line up with TRBD1. Trimming took 3 bases from V and 1 from J; bases not matched to a gene: 5. CDR3 length: 14 residues. CDR1 SQVTM and CDR2 ANQGSEA come from the germline V gene. This chain's CDR3 is CSVEGTGLSYEQYF. In nucleotides, the CDR3 is TGCAGCGTTGAGGGGACAGGACTGTCCTACGAGCAGTACTTC.

The V call is TRBV11-2, the J call TRBJ1-1, with TRBD1 as a possible D gene (5 bases). Germline CDR1 is SGHAT and CDR2 is FQNNGV. The CDR3 has 15 amino acids. Trimming cost V 3 bases and J 1 base, with 12 bases left between them. CDR3 DNA: TGTGCCAGCAGCTTTCGAGGTGGACAGAACACTGAAGCTTTCTTT. The encoded protein is CASSFRGGQNTEAFF. The full variable domain, rest sourced from reference TRBV11-2 and TRBJ1-1, is EAGVAQSPRYKIIEKRQSVAFWCNPISGHATLYWYQQILGQGPKLLIQFQNNGVVDDSQLPKDRFSAERLKGVDSTLKIQPAKLEDSAVYLCASSFRGGQNTEAFFGQGTRLTVV.

V usage is TRBV9 and J usage is TRBJ2-1; 9 nucleotides line up with TRBD1. Germline-derived CDR1 and CDR2 are SGDLS and YYNGEE. This CDR3 has 15 amino acids. After removal of 0 bases from V and 9 bases from J, the junction contained 7 bases not matched to a gene. CDR3 bases: TGTGCCAGCAGCGTAGCCGGGACAGGGAGGGGTGAGCAGTTCTTC. Amino acids: CASSVAGTGRGEQFF. Full variable domain (rest looked up from reference TRBV9 and TRBJ2-1): DSGVTQTPKHLITATGQRVTLRCSPRSGDLSVYWYQQSLDQGLQFLIQYYNGEERAKGNILERFSAQQFPDLHSELNLSSLELGDSALYFCASSVAGTGRGEQFFGPGTRLTVL.

The chain combines TRBV4-2 with TRBJ2-3; D not certain. Per germline, CDR1 LGHNA and CDR2 YNFKEQ. The CDR3 is 15 residues long. Between the trimmed V and J ends, which lost 4 bases and 0 bases, there was a span of 11 bases. The CDR3 is CASSPTRPSTDTQYF. The CDR3, as DNA: TGTGCCAGCAGCCCGACTCGACCGAGCACAGATACGCAGTATTTT.

The chain combines TRBV5-1 with TRBJ2-7; a possible D gene is TRBD2 (5 bases). Trimming took off 5 bases at V and 2 bases at J, with 11 bases between the two ends. There are 13 residues in the CDR3. CDR1 and CDR2 from the germline V gene are SGHRS and YFSETQ. In DNA form, the CDR3 reads TGCGCCAGCAGATCTGACGGGACCTACGAGCAGTACTTC. It yields the protein CASRSDGTYEQYF.

The chain carries TRBV5-6 and TRBJ1-1, with D uncertain. CDR1 is SGHDT, CDR2 YYEEEE, per germline. V was trimmed by 4 bases and J by 0 bases, leaving 13 bases between them. CDR3 length: 15 amino acids. This chain's CDR3 is CASSPRSPMNTEAFF. The CDR3, as DNA: TGTGCCAGCAGCCCGCGGTCCCCTATGAACACTGAAGCTTTCTTT.

The rearrangement uses TRBV28 and TRBJ1-2; weak D call: TRBD1 (5 bases). The V end was cut by 5 bases, the J end by 8 bases, with 15 bases between. CDR3 length: 13 residues. Germline assignment: CDR1 MDHEN and CDR2 SYDVKM. As DNA, the CDR3 is TGTGCCAGCAGTAGGGACGCCGGGGGAGGCTACACCTTC. Encoded protein: CASSRDAGGGYTF.

The chain links TRBV6-1 to TRBJ2-7, with D possibly matching TRBD2 (6 bases). There are 16 residues in the CDR3. Trimming stripped 2 bases from V and 0 bases from J, with 14 bases between. Germline V gene sequence: CDR1 MNHNS, CDR2 SASEGT. This chain's CDR3 is CASSERAGFSSYEQYF. The CDR3 DNA follows: TGTGCCAGCAGTGAAAGGGCGGGGTTCAGCTCCTACGAGCAGTACTTC.

The chain joins TRBV5-4 to TRBJ2-7, with 9 nucleotides matching TRBD2. Germline loops: CDR1 SGHNT, CDR2 YYREEE (reference sequence). V lost 2 bases, J lost 6 bases, and 3 bases stayed unmatched. This CDR3 is built from 13 residues. This CDR3 is CASSLSGGREQYF. DNA for the CDR3: TGTGCCAGCAGCTTAAGCGGGGGGCGCGAGCAGTACTTC.

V and J are TRBV18 and TRBJ1-1; TRBD1 matches at 7 bases. The germline V gene encodes CDR1 KGHSH and CDR2 LQKENI. J lost 3 bases, V lost 1 base, and 11 bases had no gene match. This CDR3 is 17 amino acids long. The CDR3 loop is CASSPLMAGGWDTEAFF. As DNA, the CDR3 is TGTGCCAGCTCACCACTAATGGCAGGGGGATGGGACACTGAAGCTTTCTTT.

The chain links TRBV5-4 to TRBJ1-2; D may be TRBD1 (6 bases). The CDR3 covers 13 residues. V dropped 3 bases and J dropped 6 bases, with 12 bases sitting between them. The V gene's germline CDR1 is SGHNT and CDR2 YYREEE (reference sequence). CDR3 coding DNA: TGTGCCAGCAGCTCGGACAGTATCAATGGCTACACCTTC. Its translation is CASSSDSINGYTF.

The chain uses TRBV5-1 and TRBJ2-1; 8 nucleotides align to TRBD2. Germline lookup yields CDR1 SGHRS and CDR2 YFSETQ. The CDR3 totals 15 residues. Trimming took 1 base from V and 7 from J; bases not matched to a gene: 7. The DNA for the CDR3 is TGCGCCAGCAGCTTGTTCGGGGGGGCAGAAAATGAGCAGTTCTTC. Protein sequence: CASSLFGGAENEQFF.

The V call is TRBV13, the J call TRBJ2-2, with D maybe TRBD1 (5 bases). CDR3 length: 13 residues. Per the germline V gene, CDR1 is PRHDT and CDR2 is FYEKMQ (reference sequence). With 2 bases removed from V and 5 bases from J, the gap between germline ends came to 6 bases. CDR3 residues: CASSLKGTGELFF. The CDR3 coding sequence is TGTGCCAGCAGCTTAAAGGGGACCGGGGAGCTGTTTTTT.